One sample yielded the 21 T cell receptor beta chains listed below, sequenced in a study of T cells in Graves' hyperthyroidism and ophthalmopathy. Amplification of TCR beta CDR3 regions used RNA as the template. Carried out on the TCR CDR3, a first-round RT-PCR used the HTBI primer set. TCRdb analysed the multiplex PCR reads with MiXCR anew, one entry per CDR3 protein. The sample records approximately 590,000 distinct CDR3 sequences, 15% to 19% being singletons. Input material: blood. These receptors originate from a woman in her 30s with Graves' hyperthyroidism.

This rearrangement joins TRBV19 to TRBJ2-1; no firm D call. Germline CDR1 reads LNHDA; CDR2 reads SQIVND (reference sequence). Trimming cost V 4 bases and J 1 base, with 14 bases left between them. The CDR3 has 16 amino acids. CDR3 in amino acids: CASSTFRLMSYNEQFF. The CDR3 DNA reads as TGTGCCAGTAGTACATTCCGCCTGATGTCCTACAATGAGCAGTTCTTC.

This clonotype was counted many times. This chain joins TRBV2 and TRBJ2-7; 7 nucleotides agree with TRBD1. The V segment lost 3 bases and the J segment 9 bases; nucleotides outside the gene matches: 2. This CDR3 region has 11 residues. CDR1 and CDR2 (germline): SNHLY, FYNNEI. The CDR3 coding sequence is TGTGCCAGCAGTGATACAGGGGTGCAGTACTTC. Translating gives CASSDTGVQYF. The full variable domain, rest sourced from reference TRBV2 and TRBJ2-7, is EPEVTQTPSHQVTQMGQEVILRCVPISNHLYFYWYRQILGQKVEFLVSFYNNEISEKSEIFDDQFSVERPDGSNFTLKIRSTKLEDSAMYFCASSDTGVQYFGPGTRLTVT.

This clonotype has a handful of counts. The chain combines TRBV6-1 with TRBJ1-6, with D possibly being TRBD1 (5 bases). The CDR3 loop spans 14 amino acids. From germline, CDR1 is MNHNS and CDR2 SASEGT. Trimming removed 3 bases at V and 13 bases at J, with 16 bases between. The CDR3 DNA reads TGTGCCAGCAGTGACGGACAAGGCCCACGTCCCCTCCACTTT. Protein product: CASSDGQGPRPLHF.

The table lists this clonotype with many counts. The V gene is TRBV20-1, the J gene TRBJ2-7; no definite D call. CDR1 is DFQATT, CDR2 SNEGSKA, per germline (reference sequence). With 3 bases removed from V and 6 bases from J, the gap between germline ends came to 6 bases. The CDR3 runs to 10 residues. The CDR3 DNA sequence: TGCAGTGCTAGTTGGCCCGAGCAGTACTTC. It specifies CSASWPEQYF.

The table lists this clonotype with many counts. The chain is built from TRBV6-1 and TRBJ1-5; tentatively, D is TRBD1 (6 bases). The V and J ends lost 8 bases and 5 bases respectively, with 13 bases between them. CDR1 and CDR2 from the germline V gene are MNHNS and SASEGT. CDR3 length: 13 residues. CDR3 nucleotide sequence: TGTGCCAGCCGGACAGCCATCGATCAGCCCCAGCATTTT. It specifies CASRTAIDQPQHF.

This chain joins TRBV12-3 or TRBV12-4 and TRBJ2-1; the D is unclear. The CDR3 runs to 15 residues. V was shortened by 3 bases and J by 7 bases, with 16 bases between the two germline ends. The DNA of the CDR3 is TGTGCCAGCAGTTTTGCGCGCCAAACAAGGAATGAGCAGTTCTTC. Translation: CASSFARQTRNEQFF.

This clonotype has ten or more counts. The genes are TRBV2 and TRBJ1-2; TRBD1 is a possible D gene (5 bases). The CDR3 extends over 14 amino acids. CDR1 SNHLY and CDR2 FYNNEI come from the germline V gene. V shed 3 bases and J shed 8 bases, with 16 bases lying between them. This CDR3 reads CASSDSTRVSGYTF. CDR3 nucleotide sequence: TGTGCCAGCAGTGATTCGACCAGGGTGTCCGGCTACACCTTC.

This clonotype was counted ten times or more. This chain links TRBV10-3 with TRBJ1-1, with TRBD1 matching over 7 bases. Germline loops: CDR1 ENHRY, CDR2 SYGVKD. The CDR3 is made up of 14 amino acids. J lost 1 base, V lost 2 bases, and 1 base had no gene match. CDR3 sequence reads: CAISEGDRNTEAFF. CDR3 in DNA: TGTGCCATCAGTGAGGGGGACAGGAACACTGAAGCTTTCTTT.

This clonotype was picked up many times. The rearrangement uses TRBV7-2 and TRBJ1-1, with D unclear. The germline V and J ends were trimmed by 1 base and 6 bases, with 9 bases remaining between them. Per germline, CDR1 SGHTA and CDR2 FQGNSA. The CDR3 covers 13 residues. DNA of the CDR3: TGTGCCAGCAGCTTAGTTTGGCAGGCTGAAGCTTTCTTT. It translates to CASSLVWQAEAFF.

A remark on this clonotype: A read error may account for a junction end that differs from germline. The V call is TRBV2, the J call TRBJ2-7; D not resolved. The germline V gene has CDR1 SNHLY and CDR2 FYNNEI. This CDR3 spans 13 amino acids. The CDR3 protein is CVSSFMATYEQYF. The CDR3 nucleotides read TGTGTCAGCAGTTTCATGGCTACCTACGAGCAGTACTTC.

This clonotype turned up a few times. The chain is built from TRBV30 and TRBJ2-6; tentative D call: TRBD2 (5 bases). The CDR3 loop spans 17 amino acids. CDR1 GTSNPN and CDR2 SVGIG come from the germline V gene (reference sequence). The germline V and J ends were trimmed by 2 bases and 0 bases, with 14 bases remaining between them. The CDR3 is CAWSPGLLPSGANVLTF. In DNA, the CDR3 is TGTGCCTGGAGTCCAGGACTCCTGCCCTCTGGGGCCAACGTCCTGACTTTC.

This clonotype was found many times. The V gene is TRBV2, the J gene TRBJ2-2; D unclear. Germline V gives CDR1 SNHLY, CDR2 FYNNEI. The V end was cut by 10 bases, the J end by 2 bases, with 17 bases between. The CDR3 is 15 amino acids. CDR3 DNA: TGTGCCATGGGTTCAAGCCTTGAAAACACCGGGGAGCTGTTTTTT. Protein sequence: CAMGSSLENTGELFF.

The table lists this clonotype with many counts. This chain joins TRBV18 and TRBJ1-2; D unclear. The V gene's germline CDR1 is KGHSH and CDR2 LQKENI. Trimming took 6 bases from V and 6 from J, leaving 11 bases between them. The CDR3 covers 12 residues. The CDR3 bases are TGTGCCAGCTCTAAGGGAGATGATGGCTACACCTTC. It specifies CASSKGDDGYTF.

This chain joins TRBV20-1 and TRBJ1-2; 9 nucleotides match TRBD1. J was trimmed by 6 bases and V by 3 bases; bases with no gene match: 17. Germline CDR1 and CDR2: DFQATT and SNEGSKA (reference sequence). The CDR3 sequence is 17 residues long. Here the CDR3 DNA reads TGCAGTGCTAGGGGAGCGGACAGGGGTATGTTACCGGATGGCTACACCTTC. Protein: CSARGADRGMLPDGYTF.

This clonotype was detected ten times or more. The V call is TRBV6-5, the J call TRBJ2-7, with D possibly TRBD1 on 6 matching bases. CDR1 MNHEY and CDR2 SVGAGI come from the germline V gene. V shed 1 base and J shed 2 bases, with 12 bases lying between them. There are 15 residues in the CDR3. CDR3 bases: TGTGCCAGCAGTTACTATCGGACAGCGACCTACGAGCAGTACTTC. Translation: CASSYYRTATYEQYF.

This clonotype was counted at least ten times. The genes are TRBV12-3 or TRBV12-4 and TRBJ2-1; possible D gene TRBD2, 6 bases. The ends were cut back, 0 bases at V and 6 bases at J, with 15 bases in the middle. The CDR3 consists of 16 residues. The CDR3 loop reads CASSLAVSGSLNEQFF. The CDR3 nucleotides read TGTGCCAGCAGTTTAGCGGTTAGCGGCTCCCTCAATGAGCAGTTCTTC.

On this clonotype itself: A much bigger clone sits one base away, suggesting this may be a read error. V usage is TRBV10-3 and J usage is TRBJ1-2; TRBD1 matches at 7 bases. The CDR3 is made up of 16 amino acids. Germline V gene data show CDR1 as ENHRY and CDR2 as SYGVKD. The junction had 9 bases not matched to a gene; V was cut back by 3 bases and J by 2 bases. CDR3 protein: CAISESDRAENYGYTF. DNA of the CDR3: TGTGCCATCAGTGAATCCGACAGGGCCGAAAACTATGGCTACACCTTC.

In its sample, this clonotype was seen many times. This chain links TRBV12-3 or TRBV12-4 with TRBJ2-2, with D unresolved. This CDR3 is 14 amino acids long. The V end was cut by 5 bases, the J end by 0 bases, with 7 bases between. DNA of the CDR3: TGTGCCAGCAGTCATCTCGCGAACACCGGGGAGCTGTTTTTT. Translated, it gives CASSHLANTGELFF.

Points on this clonotype: A much larger clone differs from this one at a single base, so this may be a read error. The chain joins TRBV27 to TRBJ1-1, with TRBD1 identical over 7 bases. Trimming cost V 5 bases and J 5 bases; bases outside gene matches: 5. This CDR3 region has 13 residues. The germline V gene has CDR1 MNHEY and CDR2 SMNVEV (reference sequence). CDR3 sequence: CASSMTGKTEAFF. CDR3 sequence (DNA): TGTGCCAGCAGTATGACAGGGAAAACTGAAGCTTTCTTT.

This clonotype was recorded at least ten times. The rearrangement joins TRBV30 to TRBJ2-2, with D possibly TRBD2 on 6 matching bases. The V gene lost 0 bases and the J gene lost 7 bases, with 9 bases spanning the gap. The length of the CDR3 is 13 residues. In germline, CDR1 is GTSNPN, CDR2 SVGIG (reference sequence). The CDR3 reads CAWSVSGVGELFF. The CDR3 DNA reads TGTGCCTGGAGTGTTTCGGGGGTCGGGGAGCTGTTTTTT.

This clonotype was counted at least ten times. The rearrangement links TRBV11-1 to TRBJ2-7; D remains unclear. Germline-derived CDR1 and CDR2 are SGHAT and FQDESV (reference sequence). This CDR3 contains 13 residues. V was trimmed by 0 bases and J by 0 bases, leaving 3 bases between them. Written as DNA, the CDR3 is TGTGCCAGCAGCTTAGCGCCCTCCTACGAGCAGTACTTC. Its translation: CASSLAPSYEQYF.